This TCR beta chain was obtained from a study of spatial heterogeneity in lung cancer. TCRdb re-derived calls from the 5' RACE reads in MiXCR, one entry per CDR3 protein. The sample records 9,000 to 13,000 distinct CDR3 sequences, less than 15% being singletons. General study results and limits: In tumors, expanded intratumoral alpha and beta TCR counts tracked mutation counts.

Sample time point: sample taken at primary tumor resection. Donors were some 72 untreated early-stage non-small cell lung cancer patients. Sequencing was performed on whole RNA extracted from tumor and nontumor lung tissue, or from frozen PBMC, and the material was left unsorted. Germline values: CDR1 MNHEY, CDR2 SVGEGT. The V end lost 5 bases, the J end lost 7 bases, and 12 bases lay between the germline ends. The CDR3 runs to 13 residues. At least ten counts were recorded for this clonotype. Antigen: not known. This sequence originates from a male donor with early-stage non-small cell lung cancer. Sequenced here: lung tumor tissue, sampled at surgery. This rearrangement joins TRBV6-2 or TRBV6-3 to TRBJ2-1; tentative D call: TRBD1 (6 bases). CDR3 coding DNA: TGTGCCAGCAGTACAGGGTTTCGAAATGAGCAGTTCTTC. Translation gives CASSTGFRNEQFF.